The following is a T cell receptor (beta chain) sequence with its context. Its antigen remains unknown. TCRdb's copy holds only in-frame clones and misses some; the assay was immunoSEQ multiplex PCR. This table holds about 2.4 million clones, more than 85% found once. From germline, CDR1 is LNHDA and CDR2 SQIVND (reference sequence). This CDR3 has 13 amino acids. With V trimmed by 5 bases and J by 4 bases, 3 bases remained unmatched. Nashville, Tennessee was home to all donors, each a Caucasian adult. The data originate from a study of shared clonotypes between healthy human individuals. Points from the study as a whole: Researchers sampled only blood; tissue repertoires likely differ. The genetic and exposure-history diversity represented was limited by few donors. Generation of non-shared clonotypes was less probable than generation of clonotypes shared by all four donors.

The chain is built from TRBV19 and TRBJ1-1; 8 nucleotides align to TRBD1. Sequencing was carried out using naive CD4+ T cells from PBMCs. Subset reported: CD45RA+ positively selected. The receptor was derived from a man aged 18 to 30 in good health. Some clones in this sample may be carry-over from other donors' samples. The CDR3 DNA reads TGTGCCAGTAGTTTCCAGGGGGCCACTGAAGCTTTCTTT. Protein: CASSFQGATEAFF.